This entry lists 30 T cell receptor beta chains sequenced from one sample in a study of cytomegalovirus exposure and HLA in healthy donors. PCR employed 60 Vbeta and 13 Jbeta primers. TCRdb keeps only in-frame clones here, not all; method: immunoSEQ multiplex PCR. The repertoire holds 150,000 to 200,000 clones, with 70% to 80% as singletons. Specimen: PBMCs. The receptor source for this set is a woman aged 25 to 39 in good health and CMV-seropositive.

The table lists this clone with a few counts. The chain employs TRBV7-9 and TRBJ2-1; TRBD2 aligns across 11 bases. The CDR3 loop spans 19 amino acids. Germline-derived CDR1 and CDR2 are SEHNR and FQNEAQ (reference sequence). Trimming removed 0 bases from V and 0 bases from J; junction bases left unmatched: 7. The CDR3 here is CASSLAASGRTSSYNEQFF. CDR3 DNA sequence: TGTGCCAGCAGCTTAGCGGCTAGCGGGAGGACCAGCTCCTACAATGAGCAGTTCTTC.

The CDR3 DNA follows: TGTGCCAGCAGCTGGATGGGACAGGTGTTCGTCCTGACTTTC. Translation gives CASSWMGQVFVLTF. The V call is TRBV28, the J call TRBJ2-6, with TRBD1 identical over 8 bases. Germline V gives CDR1 MDHEN, CDR2 SYDVKM. The CDR3 is 14 amino acids. J was trimmed by 12 bases and V by 6 bases; bases with no gene match: 10.

This clone was counted a single time. The chain employs TRBV27 and TRBJ1-3, with 10 bases lining up with TRBD1. The V segment lost 4 bases and the J segment 4 bases; nucleotides outside the gene matches: 10. Germline CDR1 MNHEY, CDR2 SMNVEV (reference sequence). This CDR3 spans 17 amino acids. The CDR3 DNA sequence: TGTGCCAGCAGTTCCCACACACCGGGACAGGGGGGAAACACCATATATTTT. Amino acid sequence: CASSSHTPGQGGNTIYF.

This clone was observed a few times. The V call is TRBV7-9, the J call TRBJ2-2, with 9 bases fitting TRBD2. The V and J ends lost 4 bases and 6 bases, in that order; junction bases with no gene match: 9. This CDR3 is built from 16 residues. CDR1 and CDR2 (germline): SEHNR, FQNEAQ (reference sequence). The CDR3, as DNA: TGTGCCAGCAGCTCGGTGCGGGAGGGCCTGTCCGGGGAGCTGTTTTTT. It yields the protein CASSSVREGLSGELFF.

This chain joins TRBV15 and TRBJ1-2; D perhaps matches TRBD1 (6 bases). Germline values: CDR1 LNHNV, CDR2 YYDKDF (reference sequence). V was pared by 0 bases and J by 8 bases, with 16 bases between. The CDR3 consists of 15 residues. CDR3 region: CATSREWGGGGGYTF. In DNA, the CDR3 is TGTGCCACCAGCAGAGAATGGGGGGGCGGCGGGGGCTACACCTTC.

The chain links TRBV19 to TRBJ2-6; D remains ambiguous. The V gene's germline CDR1 is LNHDA and CDR2 SQIVND (reference sequence). Between the trimmed V and J ends, which lost 0 bases and 4 bases, there was a span of 16 bases. This CDR3 spans 18 amino acids. CDR3 loop: CASSIDATRREGANVLTF. CDR3 nucleotides: TGTGCCAGTAGTATAGACGCCACCAGGCGAGAAGGGGCCAACGTCCTGACTTTC.

This chain uses TRBV15 with TRBJ2-5; 8 nucleotides line up with TRBD1. Germline values: CDR1 LNHNV, CDR2 YYDKDF (reference sequence). The CDR3 is 15 amino acids. After removal of 1 base from V and 4 bases from J, the junction contained 5 bases not matched to a gene. As DNA, the CDR3 is TGTGCCACCAGCAGAGCACAGGGGGGAGCAGAGACCCAGTACTTC. It encodes CATSRAQGGAETQYF.

V is TRBV18 and J is TRBJ2-5; tentatively, D is TRBD1 (5 bases). This CDR3 region has 14 residues. The germline gives CDR1 KGHSH, CDR2 LQKENI. V shed 3 bases and J shed 2 bases, with 10 bases lying between them. This chain's CDR3 is CASSPPSGQETQYF. The CDR3 region has the DNA TGTGCCAGCTCACCCCCGTCAGGGCAAGAGACCCAGTACTTC.

The chain employs TRBV23-1 and TRBJ1-2, with D possibly TRBD1 on 5 matching bases. TRBV23-1 is recorded as an ORF, its role being uncertain. The CDR3 contains 13 residues. The V and J ends lost 4 bases and 6 bases respectively, with 12 bases between them. The CDR3 loop reads CASSPDHRNGYTF. The CDR3 nucleotides are TGCGCCAGCAGTCCAGACCACAGGAATGGCTACACCTTC.

The rearrangement links TRBV11-2 to TRBJ2-3, with a weak D call TRBD1 (6 bases). The CDR3 sequence is 15 residues long. V was cut by 5 bases and J by 10 bases, with 22 bases left in between. CDR1 and CDR2 from the germline V gene are SGHAT and FQNNGV. The CDR3: CASSPGASRLGSQYF. CDR3 nucleotide sequence: TGTGCCAGCAGCCCAGGGGCGAGCCGTTTGGGGTCGCAGTATTTT.

This clone appeared a single time. The genes are TRBV18 and TRBJ2-1; D call uncertain. Trimming shortened V by 0 bases and J by 7 bases, and 10 bases separated the two germline ends. This CDR3 comprises 14 residues. CDR1 and CDR2 (germline): KGHSH, LQKENI. CDR3 region: CASSPPTGQNEQFF. As DNA, the CDR3 is TGTGCCAGCTCACCACCGACTGGTCAGAATGAGCAGTTCTTC.

The J gene is TRBJ1-2, the V gene TRBV4-1; D call uncertain. Per germline, CDR1 MGHRA and CDR2 YSYEKL. V gave up 4 bases and J gave up 0 bases, with 12 bases separating them. The CDR3 is 15 amino acids. The CDR3 protein is CASSPRVVANYGYTF. For the CDR3, the DNA is TGCGCCAGCAGCCCCCGGGTCGTTGCTAACTATGGCTACACCTTC.

Notes on this clone: Other DNA sequences in this specimen translate into the identical CDR3. In DNA form, the CDR3 reads TGCAGCGTTTGGACAGATGAAGCTTTCTTT. Translating gives CSVWTDEAFF. The rearrangement uses TRBV29-1 and TRBJ1-1; D is possibly TRBD1 (6 bases). The germline V and J ends were trimmed by 5 bases and 7 bases, with 8 bases remaining between them. This CDR3 is built from 10 residues. The germline V gene has CDR1 SQVTM and CDR2 ANQGSEA.

This clone was picked up one time. The V gene is TRBV12-5, the J gene TRBJ2-1; D is possibly TRBD2 (6 bases). The germline V gene encodes CDR1 LGHNT and CDR2 FRNRAP. Trimming shortened V by 5 bases and J by 3 bases, and 11 bases separated the two germline ends. The CDR3 sequence is 14 residues long. CDR3 DNA: TGTGCTAGTGGTATGGGCGGGAACTACAATGAGCAGTTCTTC. Residues: CASGMGGNYNEQFF.

The chain is built from TRBV6-5 and TRBJ2-6, with TRBD1 matching over 7 bases. V was clipped by 6 bases and J by 2 bases; unmatched bases: 1. The length of the CDR3 is 14 residues. Germline CDR1 MNHEY, CDR2 SVGAGI. The CDR3 nucleotides read TGTGCCAGCAGGCAGGGGGCTGGGGCCAACGTCCTGACTTTC. Amino acid sequence: CASRQGAGANVLTF.

The chain has TRBV29-1 and TRBJ2-1; 9 bases are a match to TRBD1. Germline CDR1 and CDR2: SQVTM and ANQGSEA. V shed 7 bases and J 14 bases; nucleotides not matched to a gene: 9. This CDR3 is built from 11 residues. The CDR3 spells CSERDRDQEFF. The CDR3 bases are TGCAGCGAGCGGGACAGGGATCAGGAGTTCTTC.

This chain connects TRBV7-6 to TRBJ1-3, with TRBD1 as a possible D gene (5 bases). This CDR3 contains 18 residues. The V gene lost 1 base and the J gene lost 0 bases, with 16 bases spanning the gap. Germline V gene data show CDR1 as SGHVS and CDR2 as FNYEAQ. This CDR3 reads CASSLVGRRGNSGNTIYF. The CDR3 DNA sequence: TGTGCCAGCAGCTTAGTGGGCCGGCGGGGGAACTCTGGAAACACCATATATTTT. Variable domain in full (rest from reference TRBV7-6 and TRBJ1-3): GAGVSQSPRYKVTKRGQDVALRCDPISGHVSLYWYRQALGQGPEFLTYFNYEAQQDKSGLPNDRFSAERPEGSISTLTIQRTEQRDSAMYRCASSLVGRRGNSGNTIYFGEGSWLTVV.

CDR3 nucleotides: TGTGCCAGCAGCTTGGACAGGGCAAGAAATGGACACACTGAAGCTTTCTTT. Residues: CASSLDRARNGHTEAFF. The rearrangement uses TRBV7-2 and TRBJ1-1; 8 positions agree with TRBD1. Germline CDR1 reads SGHTA; CDR2 reads FQGNSA. V trimming: 3 bases; J trimming: 3 bases; junction bases outside the gene matches: 12. This CDR3 has 17 residues.

The V call is TRBV5-1, the J call TRBJ2-3; 8 nucleotides agree with TRBD2. The germline V gene encodes CDR1 SGHRS and CDR2 YFSETQ. The CDR3 sequence is 15 residues long. Germline trimming cut 2 bases from V and 4 bases from J; bases unmatched to any gene: 6. CDR3 residues: CASSLSSGSSDTQYF. CDR3 sequence (DNA): TGCGCCAGCAGCTTATCCAGCGGGAGTTCAGATACGCAGTATTTT.

Only a few counts were recorded for this clone. The chain recombines TRBV18 with TRBJ2-5; 7 bases map to TRBD1. CDR3 length: 15 amino acids. V lost 2 bases and J lost 2; bases outside the gene matches: 5. Germline V gives CDR1 KGHSH, CDR2 LQKENI. CDR3: CASSPSDRKQETQYF. The CDR3 DNA sequence: TGTGCCAGCTCACCATCGGACAGGAAACAAGAGACCCAGTACTTC.

The chain has TRBV4-3 and TRBJ1-1, with TRBD1 matching 9 bases. From germline, CDR1 is LGHNA and CDR2 YSLEER. The CDR3 sequence is 15 residues long. V was pared by 4 bases and J by 4 bases, with 7 bases of the junction left unmatched. In DNA, the CDR3 is TGCGCCAGCAGCCTTTACGGGACAGGGCTCACTGAAGCTTTCTTT. This codes for CASSLYGTGLTEAFF.

The genes are TRBV5-1 and TRBJ1-4; the D gene is possibly TRBD1 (6 bases). The CDR3 has 16 residues. Trimming removed 0 bases from V and 7 bases from J, with 16 bases in between. Germline V lookup: CDR1 SGHRS, CDR2 YFSETQ. The DNA for the CDR3 is TGCGCCAGCAGCTTGGTGGGCAGACAGGATTTTGAAAAACTGTTTTTT. Its protein product is CASSLVGRQDFEKLFF.

The CDR3 is CASSLDRGQETQYF. CDR3 DNA: TGTGCCAGCAGTTTAGATAGGGGCCAAGAGACCCAGTACTTC. The chain joins TRBV27 to TRBJ2-5, with TRBD1 as a possible D gene (5 bases). The CDR3 extends over 14 amino acids. CDR1 MNHEY and CDR2 SMNVEV come from the germline V gene (reference sequence). Trimming took 2 bases from V and 1 from J, leaving 8 bases between them.

The gene calls are TRBV19 and TRBJ2-7; 8 bases are a match to TRBD1. The V and J ends lost 5 bases and 7 bases, in that order; junction bases with no gene match: 13. Germline loops: CDR1 LNHDA, CDR2 SQIVND (reference sequence). The CDR3 is 15 residues long. The CDR3 DNA follows: TGTGCCAGTAGTCAGGACAGGGCTGGAATGAGTGAGCAGTACTTC. It specifies CASSQDRAGMSEQYF.

The chain employs TRBV7-8 and TRBJ1-2, with D perhaps matching TRBD1 (5 bases). Trimming stripped 5 bases from V and 1 base from J, with 14 bases between. The CDR3 sequence is 15 residues long. Germline CDR1 reads SGHVS; CDR2 reads FQNEAQ. The chain's CDR3 is CASSLKTGGNYGYTF. Written as DNA, the CDR3 is TGTGCCAGCAGCCTTAAGACGGGGGGTAACTATGGCTACACCTTC.

The rearrangement uses TRBV5-1 and TRBJ2-5, with D possibly being TRBD1 (5 bases). Per germline, CDR1 SGHRS and CDR2 YFSETQ. V lost 0 bases and J lost 3, with 9 bases in between. The CDR3 spans 14 residues. DNA of the CDR3: TGCGCCAGCAGCTTGGCATCCAGGGAAGAGACCCAGTACTTC. It specifies CASSLASREETQYF. Full variable domain (missing parts from reference TRBV5-1 and TRBJ2-5): KAGVTQTPRYLIKTRGQQVTLSCSPISGHRSVSWYQQTPGQGLQFLFEYFSETQRNKGNFPGRFSGRQFSNSRSEMNVSTLELGDSALYLCASSLASREETQYFGPGTRLLVL.

V and J are TRBV6-5 and TRBJ2-3; 12 bases line up with TRBD2. In germline, CDR1 is MNHEY, CDR2 SVGAGI. V lost 5 bases and J lost 6; bases outside the gene matches: 6. This CDR3 is 15 amino acids long. Here the CDR3 reads CASSRLAGAGDTQYF. CDR3 nucleotide sequence: TGTGCCAGCAGTAGACTAGCGGGGGCTGGGGATACGCAGTATTTT.

Details on this clone: The sample holds other DNA sequences that translate to the same CDR3. The chain links TRBV29-1 to TRBJ1-1; 8 bases match TRBD1. J gave up 4 bases and V 6 bases, and 16 bases lay outside the gene matches. This CDR3 is built from 16 residues. Germline V gives CDR1 SQVTM, CDR2 ANQGSEA. The CDR3 protein is CSVPSQGAGGITEAFF. The CDR3 DNA sequence: TGCAGCGTCCCCAGTCAAGGGGCAGGGGGCATCACTGAAGCTTTCTTT.

The rearrangement links TRBV12-5 to TRBJ1-1, with D maybe TRBD1 (5 bases). Trimming shortened V by 0 bases and J by 1 base, and 12 bases separated the two germline ends. The CDR3 length is 16 residues. Germline V lookup: CDR1 LGHNT, CDR2 FRNRAP. CDR3 DNA sequence: TGTGCTAGTGGTTTGGTAGTTTCAGGGTCGAACACTGAAGCTTTCTTT. Translation gives CASGLVVSGSNTEAFF.

This chain connects TRBV19 to TRBJ1-5, with a tentative D call TRBD1 (5 bases). Germline V lookup: CDR1 LNHDA, CDR2 SQIVND (reference sequence). The CDR3 extends over 17 amino acids. Trimming removed 5 bases from V and 4 bases from J, with 21 bases in between. CDR3 bases: TGTGCCAGTAGTTACCGGGGGGAGGTGAAGCGAAATCAGCCCCAGCATTTT. Translated: CASSYRGEVKRNQPQHF.